This T cell receptor beta chain derives from a study of regulatory T cells in long-lasting Graves disease. The CDR3 length is 15 residues. The germline CDR1 and CDR2 sequences are SGHKS and YYEKEE (reference sequence). Trimming removed 2 bases at V and 0 bases at J, with 11 bases between. Time point here: newly diagnosed GD, antithyroid drugs for less than 3 months. The authors made the TCR library using RNA they extracted from PBMCs. Building the TCR beta libraries relied on iRepertoire HTBI primers, and CDR3 regions underwent Arm-PCR. TCRdb reanalysed the multiplex PCR reads using MiXCR and keeps one entry per CDR3 protein. The top ten hold around 11% of the sample, which has about 610,000 distinct CDR3 sequences, about 15% seen once. This clonotype has only a few counts. The same sample was also studied in work on T cells in Graves' hyperthyroidism and ophthalmopathy. That investigation notes: The hyperthyroidism patients had all been newly diagnosed, and their disease duration was under 2 months. Their ages ranged from 18 to 65 years. Clinical symptoms, serum thyroxine and TRAb, thyroid ultrasound and orbital computed tomography together formed the diagnostic basis.

This sequence originates from a man younger than 35 with Graves disease. Material: peripheral blood mononuclear cells (PBMCs), obtained at new diagnosis, from a patient treated with antithyroid drugs. V usage is TRBV5-5 and J usage is TRBJ1-1, with a possible D match to TRBD1 (6 bases). CDR3 protein: CASSFEDSLNTEAFF. In nucleotides, the CDR3 is TGTGCCAGCAGCTTTGAGGACAGCCTGAACACTGAAGCTTTCTTT.